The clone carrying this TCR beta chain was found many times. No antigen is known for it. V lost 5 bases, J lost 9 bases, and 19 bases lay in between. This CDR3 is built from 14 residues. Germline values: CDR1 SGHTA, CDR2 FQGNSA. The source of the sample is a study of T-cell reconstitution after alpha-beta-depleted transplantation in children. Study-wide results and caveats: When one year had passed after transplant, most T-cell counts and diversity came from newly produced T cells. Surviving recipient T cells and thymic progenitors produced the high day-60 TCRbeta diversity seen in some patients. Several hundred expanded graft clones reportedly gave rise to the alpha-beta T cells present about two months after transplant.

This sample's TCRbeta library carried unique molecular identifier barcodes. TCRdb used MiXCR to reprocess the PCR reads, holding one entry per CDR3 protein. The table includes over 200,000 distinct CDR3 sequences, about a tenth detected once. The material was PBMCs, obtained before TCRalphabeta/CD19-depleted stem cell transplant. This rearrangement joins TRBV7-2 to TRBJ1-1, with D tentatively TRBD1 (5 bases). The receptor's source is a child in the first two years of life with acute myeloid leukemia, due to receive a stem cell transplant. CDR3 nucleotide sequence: TGTGCCAGCAGCCCAGACACGTGGAAGGGGAAAGCTTTCTTT. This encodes CASSPDTWKGKAFF.